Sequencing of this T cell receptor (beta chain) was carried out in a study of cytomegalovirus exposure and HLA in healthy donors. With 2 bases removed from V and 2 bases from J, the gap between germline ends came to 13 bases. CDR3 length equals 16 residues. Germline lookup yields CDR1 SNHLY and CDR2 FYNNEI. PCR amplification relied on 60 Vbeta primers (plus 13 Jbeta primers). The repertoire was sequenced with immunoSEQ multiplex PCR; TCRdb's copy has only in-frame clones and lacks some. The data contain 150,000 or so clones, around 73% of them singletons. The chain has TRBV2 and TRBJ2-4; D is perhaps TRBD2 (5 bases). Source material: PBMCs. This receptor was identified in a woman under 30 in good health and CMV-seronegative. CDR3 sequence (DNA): TGTGCCAGCAGTGAAATCGAAAGGAGGCCCAAAAACATTCAGTACTTC. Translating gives CASSEIERRPKNIQYF.